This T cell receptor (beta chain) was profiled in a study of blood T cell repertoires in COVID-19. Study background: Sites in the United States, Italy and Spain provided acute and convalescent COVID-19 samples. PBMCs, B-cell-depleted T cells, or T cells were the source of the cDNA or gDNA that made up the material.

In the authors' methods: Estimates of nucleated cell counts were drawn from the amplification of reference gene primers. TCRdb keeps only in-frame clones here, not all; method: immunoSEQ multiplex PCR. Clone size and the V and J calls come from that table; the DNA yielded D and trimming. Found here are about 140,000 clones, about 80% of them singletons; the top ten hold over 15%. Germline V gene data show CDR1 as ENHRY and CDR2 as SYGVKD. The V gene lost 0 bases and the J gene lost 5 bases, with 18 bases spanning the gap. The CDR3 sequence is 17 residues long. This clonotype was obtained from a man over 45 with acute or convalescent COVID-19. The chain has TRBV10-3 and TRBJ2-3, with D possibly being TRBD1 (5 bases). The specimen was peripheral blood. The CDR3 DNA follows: TGTGCCATCAGTGAGTCTGGTTCGGCAGGGCTGAGAGATACGCAGTATTTT. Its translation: CAISESGSAGLRDTQYF.